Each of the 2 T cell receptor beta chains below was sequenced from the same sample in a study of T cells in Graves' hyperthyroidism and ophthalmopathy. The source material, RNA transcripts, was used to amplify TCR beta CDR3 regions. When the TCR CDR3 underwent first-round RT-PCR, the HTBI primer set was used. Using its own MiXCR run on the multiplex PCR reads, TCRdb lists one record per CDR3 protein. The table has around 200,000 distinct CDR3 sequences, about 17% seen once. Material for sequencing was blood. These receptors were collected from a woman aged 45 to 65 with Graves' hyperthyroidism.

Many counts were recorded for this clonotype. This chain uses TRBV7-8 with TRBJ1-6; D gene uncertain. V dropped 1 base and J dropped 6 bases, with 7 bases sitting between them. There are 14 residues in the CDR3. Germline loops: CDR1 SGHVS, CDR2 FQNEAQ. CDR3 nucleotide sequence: TGTGCCAGCAGCTTAGAGGGCGGTAATTCACCCCTCCACTTT. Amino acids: CASSLEGGNSPLHF. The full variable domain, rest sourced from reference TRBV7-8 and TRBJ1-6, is GAGVSQSPRYKVAKRGQDVALRCDPISGHVSLFWYQQALGQGPEFLTYFQNEAQLDKSGLPSDRFFAERPEGSVSTLKIQRTQQEDSAVYLCASSLEGGNSPLHFGNGTRLTVT.

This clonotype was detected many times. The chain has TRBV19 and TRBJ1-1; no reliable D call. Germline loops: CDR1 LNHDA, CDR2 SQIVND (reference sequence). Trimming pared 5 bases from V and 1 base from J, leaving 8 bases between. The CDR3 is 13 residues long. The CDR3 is CASSLIGNTEAFF. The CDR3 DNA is TGTGCCAGTAGTTTGATCGGGAACACTGAAGCTTTCTTT.